This passage covers 17 T cell receptor beta chains from one sample sequenced in a study of blood T cell repertoires in COVID-19. Sequencing was performed with immunoSEQ multiplex PCR; in TCRdb, only in-frame clones are kept and a portion is missing. The sample has roughly 300,000 clones, about 89% seen once. Input material: peripheral blood. Receptors originate from a woman aged 50 to 65 who had recovered from COVID-19.

V is TRBV6-6 and J is TRBJ1-4; TRBD1 aligns across 9 bases. The CDR3 totals 14 residues. V lost 8 bases to trimming and J lost 6 bases; unmatched junction nucleotides: 7. CDR1 and CDR2 (germline): MNHNY, SVGAGI (reference sequence). The CDR3 is CASLVGQGHEKLFF. In DNA form, the CDR3 reads TGTGCCAGCTTAGTGGGACAGGGTCATGAAAAACTGTTTTTT.

The V call is TRBV5-5, the J call TRBJ1-5; the match to TRBD1 covers 10 bases. V gave up 0 bases and J gave up 5 bases; unmatched junction bases: 2. The CDR3 is 15 residues long. The germline V gene has CDR1 SGHKS and CDR2 YYEKEE (reference sequence). CDR3 DNA sequence: TGTGCCAGCAGCTTGGAGGGACAGGGGTATCAGCCCCAGCATTTT. Translated: CASSLEGQGYQPQHF.

This chain joins TRBV18 and TRBJ2-3; 7 positions agree with TRBD1. The CDR3 is 14 residues long. J was trimmed by 0 bases and V by 4 bases; bases with no gene match: 1. Per the germline V gene, CDR1 is KGHSH and CDR2 is LQKENI. The CDR3 loop reads CASSQGQSTDTQYF. CDR3 sequence (DNA): TGTGCCAGCTCACAGGGACAGAGCACAGATACGCAGTATTTT.

The chain is built from TRBV6-5 and TRBJ2-2, with 8 bases identical to TRBD2. The length of the CDR3 is 14 residues. Germline V gene data show CDR1 as MNHEY and CDR2 as SVGAGI. The trim removed 8 bases at V and 4 bases at J, leaving 6 bases unmatched. The CDR3 DNA follows: TGTGCCAGCCGGAGCGGGAGTTTCACCGGGGAGCTGTTTTTT. Translated, it gives CASRSGSFTGELFF.

The CDR3 bases are TGTGCCAGCGATGTTTGGGACGCGGGGGGCTACACCTTC. Protein product: CASDVWDAGGYTF. The chain links TRBV2 to TRBJ1-2, with D possibly TRBD1 on 5 matching bases. Germline V gives CDR1 SNHLY, CDR2 FYNNEI. The CDR3 is 13 residues long. V gave up 8 bases and J gave up 8 bases, with 18 bases separating them. The full variable domain, in which reference TRBV2 and TRBJ1-2 provide the parts outside the CDR3, is EPEVTQTPSHQVTQMGQEVILRCVPISNHLYFYWYRQILGQKVEFLVSFYNNEISEKSEIFDDQFSVERPDGSNFTLKIRSTKLEDSAMYFCASDVWDAGGYTFGSGTRLTVV.

This chain joins TRBV19 and TRBJ2-7; 7 nucleotides agree with TRBD1. Per the germline V gene, CDR1 is LNHDA and CDR2 is SQIVND (reference sequence). V trimming: 1 base; J trimming: 5 bases; junction bases outside the gene matches: 14. The CDR3 consists of 17 residues. CDR3 loop: CASSIGRVRGGIHEQYF. DNA of the CDR3: TGTGCCAGTAGTATAGGCCGGGTGCGAGGGGGCATCCACGAGCAGTACTTC.

The chain combines TRBV28 with TRBJ1-3; D unresolved. The V end lost 8 bases, the J end lost 0 bases, and 8 bases lay between the germline ends. This CDR3 contains 13 residues. Germline CDR1 reads MDHEN; CDR2 reads SYDVKM. The CDR3 sequence is CASSVDSGNTIYF. CDR3 DNA: TGTGCCAGCTCTGTAGACTCTGGAAACACCATATATTTT. The variable domain in full, with the rest retrieved from reference TRBV28 and TRBJ1-3, is DVKVTQSSRYLVKRTGEKVFLECVQDMDHENMFWYRQDPGLGLRLIYFSYDVKMKEKGDIPEGYSVSREKKERFSLILESASTNQTSMYLCASSVDSGNTIYFGEGSWLTVV.

CDR3 DNA: TGTGCCTGGACCGTAAGAGGGACAGGGGGCGCGGGTCGCGGAAAACTGTTTTTT. Protein product: CAWTVRGTGGAGRGKLFF. The rearrangement links TRBV30 to TRBJ1-4; 12 bases align to TRBD1. Germline CDR1 GTSNPN, CDR2 SVGIG (reference sequence). V trimming: 4 bases; J trimming: 10 bases; junction bases outside the gene matches: 19. This CDR3 contains 18 residues. Filled out from reference TRBV30 and TRBJ1-4, the complete variable domain reads SQTIHQWPATLVQPVGSPLSLECTVEGTSNPNLYWYRQAAGRGLQLLFYSVGIGQISSEVPQNLSASRPQDRQFILSSKKLLLSDSGFYLCAWTVRGTGGAGRGKLFFGSGTQLSVL.

This chain uses TRBV18 with TRBJ2-7; 7 bases fit TRBD1. The CDR3 is made up of 14 amino acids. Trimming cost V 0 bases and J 5 bases; bases outside gene matches: 4. CDR1 KGHSH and CDR2 LQKENI come from the germline V gene. For the CDR3, the DNA is TGTGCCAGCTCACCACCGACAGGGTATAACGAGCAGTACTTC. It yields the protein CASSPPTGYNEQYF.

The J gene is TRBJ2-1, the V gene TRBV6-5; 11 nucleotides agree with TRBD2. This CDR3 region has 15 residues. The germline V gene has CDR1 MNHEY and CDR2 SVGAGI. V lost 7 bases, J lost 2 bases, and 4 bases stayed unmatched. In nucleotides, the CDR3 is TGTGCCAGCAACGTAGCGGGGGGGACCTACAATGAGCAGTTCTTC. Amino acids: CASNVAGGTYNEQFF.

V and J are TRBV19 and TRBJ1-1; D gene unclear. The length of the CDR3 is 15 residues. Deletions cut 3 bases from V and 5 bases from J, with 16 bases between. Germline V gene sequence: CDR1 LNHDA, CDR2 SQIVND (reference sequence). CDR3 region: CASSISLETRTEAFF. DNA for the CDR3: TGTGCCAGTAGTATTTCCCTCGAAACTCGGACTGAAGCTTTCTTT.

The chain carries TRBV7-9 and TRBJ1-5; 10 nucleotides align to TRBD1. The J segment lost 5 bases and the V segment lost 1 base, leaving 2 bases of the junction unmatched. Per the germline V gene, CDR1 is SEHNR and CDR2 is FQNEAQ (reference sequence). The CDR3 has 15 residues. The CDR3 coding sequence is TGTGCCAGCAGCTTAGGGACAGGGGGAGATCAGCCCCAGCATTTT. Translated, it gives CASSLGTGGDQPQHF.

This clone was detected only a few times. The chain recombines TRBV19 with TRBJ1-2; D is perhaps TRBD1 (6 bases). Germline CDR1 LNHDA, CDR2 SQIVND (reference sequence). With 9 bases removed from V and 0 bases from J, the gap between germline ends came to 14 bases. This CDR3 comprises 14 residues. This chain's CDR3 is CASRIQGSNYGYTF. The DNA of the CDR3 is TGTGCCAGCCGAATACAGGGTTCTAACTATGGCTACACCTTC.

This clone was observed a single time. The chain uses TRBV27 and TRBJ2-5; perhaps TRBD2 as D (6 bases). CDR3 size: 15 residues. V was shortened by 8 bases and J by 5 bases, with 21 bases between the two germline ends. CDR1 and CDR2 from the germline V gene are MNHEY and SMNVEV (reference sequence). The CDR3 is CASSRWGGRGETQYF. CDR3 bases: TGTGCCAGCTCCCGATGGGGAGGCCGGGGGGAGACCCAGTACTTC.

The J gene is TRBJ1-1, the V gene TRBV20-1; D perhaps matches TRBD1 (6 bases). Trimming took off 3 bases at V and 0 bases at J, with 11 bases between the two ends. Germline V CDR1 and CDR2: DFQATT, SNEGSKA (reference sequence). CDR3 length: 14 amino acids. CDR3 loop: CSASQGFMNTEAFF. The CDR3 DNA sequence: TGCAGTGCTAGTCAGGGGTTCATGAACACTGAAGCTTTCTTT.

The J gene is TRBJ2-7, the V gene TRBV30, with D perhaps TRBD1 (6 bases). Germline V gene sequence: CDR1 GTSNPN, CDR2 SVGIG (reference sequence). The V end lost 4 bases, the J end lost 5 bases, and 24 bases lay between the germline ends. The CDR3 has 16 amino acids. CDR3 loop: CAWKGGRRGLTDEQYF. The CDR3 region has the DNA TGTGCCTGGAAGGGTGGCCGAAGGGGGTTAACCGACGAGCAGTACTTC.

The chain is built from TRBV11-3 and TRBJ2-5; 12 bases map to TRBD1. The CDR3 length is 16 residues. CDR1 is SGHNT and CDR2 is YENEEA in the germline V gene. Trimming took 4 bases from V and 1 from J; bases not matched to a gene: 4. CDR3 in DNA: TGTGCCAGCAGCTCCGGGACAGGGGGCCTCCAAGAGACCCAGTACTTC. Translating it yields CASSSGTGGLQETQYF.